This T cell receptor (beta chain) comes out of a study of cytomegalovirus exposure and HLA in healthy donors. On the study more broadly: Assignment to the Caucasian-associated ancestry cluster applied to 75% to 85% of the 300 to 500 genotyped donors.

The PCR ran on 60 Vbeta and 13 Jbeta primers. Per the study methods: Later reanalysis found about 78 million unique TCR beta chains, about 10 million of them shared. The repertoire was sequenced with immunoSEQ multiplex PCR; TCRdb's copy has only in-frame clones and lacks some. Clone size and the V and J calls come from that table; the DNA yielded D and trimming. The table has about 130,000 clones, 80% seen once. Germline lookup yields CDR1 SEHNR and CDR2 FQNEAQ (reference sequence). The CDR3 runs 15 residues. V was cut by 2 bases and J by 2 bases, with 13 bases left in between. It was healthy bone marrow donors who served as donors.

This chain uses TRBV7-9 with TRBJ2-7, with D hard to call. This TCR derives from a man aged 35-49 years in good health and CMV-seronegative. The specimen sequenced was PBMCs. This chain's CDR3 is CASSLFGQEPYEQYF. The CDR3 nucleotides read TGTGCCAGCAGCTTATTTGGCCAGGAACCCTACGAGCAGTACTTC. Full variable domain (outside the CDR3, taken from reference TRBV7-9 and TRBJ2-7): DTGVSQNPRHKITKRGQNVTFRCDPISEHNRLYWYRQTLGQGPEFLTYFQNEAQLEKSRLLSDRFSAERPKGSFSTLEIQRTEQGDSAMYLCASSLFGQEPYEQYFGPGTRLTVT.